This entry concerns a single TCR beta chain. Its cognate antigen is unknown. At one end the junction does not follow the germline gene, possibly because of a read error. This sample is drawn from a study of regulatory T cells in long-lasting Graves disease. General study points: The study found lower TCR diversity in persistent Graves' patients than in newly diagnosed ones.

Assembly of TCR beta libraries relied on iRepertoire HTBI primers together with Arm-PCR of CDR3 regions. Original data processing: Identified segments across samples numbered approximately 60 TRBV and approximately 15 TRBJ. TCRdb analysed the multiplex PCR reads with MiXCR anew, one entry per CDR3 protein. These V and J calls rely on TCRdb rather than the paper's analysis. The sample contains approximately 400,000 distinct CDR3 sequences, 12% of which appear only once. Time point meaning: newly diagnosed GD, antithyroid drugs for less than 3 months. PBMC RNA served as the TCR library source. The CDR3 length is 19 residues. Per germline, CDR1 SGHAT and CDR2 FQDESV (reference sequence). The sample was also reused in another study, on T cells in Graves' hyperthyroidism and ophthalmopathy. Per that study: First-round RT-PCR targeting the TCR CDR3 was performed with the HTBI primer set. The model foresaw ophthalmopathy a median roughly 6.6 months prior to onset.

J is TRBJ1-1 and V is TRBV11-1; maybe TRBD1 (5 bases). This sequence originates from a woman under 30 with Graves disease. The sequenced sample was peripheral blood mononuclear cells (PBMCs), obtained at new diagnosis, from a patient treated with antithyroid drugs. CDR3 loop: CASSQPQQASSLRSTEAFF. The DNA of the CDR3 is TGCGCCAGCAGCCAACCACAACAGGCTTCCTCACTCAGAAGTACTGAAGCTTTCTTT.